This paragraph covers one TCR beta chain sequence. The antigen it recognizes is unknown. No much larger clone is present one base from it, and per-base qualities are unavailable. RNA was extracted using the RNeasy kit, and roughly 0.45 to 1 microgram was reverse transcribed with random hexamers. The immunoSEQ multiplex PCR assay, covering 54 Vbeta and 13 Jbeta segments, was used to amplify TCR beta CDR3 regions. To correct PCR amplification bias, a synthetic template baseline was used for both primer optimization and computational correction. Under the source paper's analysis protocol: Reads were assigned to V, D and J genes according to IMGT and analyzed in immunoSEQ Analyzer, with only productive sequences retained. Clonality was computed as one minus Shannon entropy normalized by log2 of the number of productive unique sequences. Public and private clones were assessed among the 100 most prevalent clones of each patient and control. A clone was defined as Susac-specific if it was absent from the healthy and MS cohorts, from around 960 published viral clones and from other ImmuneACCESS disease sequences. The public reads were reanalyzed by TCRdb: fastp trimming at Q25, MiXCR alignment, in-frame beta chains only. Here each entry gathers all rows of one CDR3 protein and keeps the most common genes and DNA. The authors' filters were not applied to this entry. For this sample the table gives about 120,000 distinct CDR3 sequences, of which 95% to 96% were detected only once. Roughly 0.13% of the sample belongs to the ten largest clones.

Peripheral blood CD8+ and CD4+ T cells from healthy donors, Susac syndrome patients and multiple sclerosis patients were profiled using high-throughput TCR beta sequencing. Recently defined diagnostic criteria for definite or probable disease were met by the Susac syndrome patients. CD8+ TEMRA cells were enriched by FACS, while bulk CD8+ and CD4+ T cells were purified by magnetic negative isolation. Blood was collected in EDTA tubes and processed within 24 hours, with PBMCs isolated through density gradient centrifugation. PBMCs intended for TCR sequencing were frozen in liquid nitrogen and were later thawed in a 37 degrees C water bath. A purity of at least 90% was achieved for sorted or isolated CD4+, CD8+ and CD8+ TEMRA cells. The data are from a study of CD8 T cells in Susac syndrome (dated by TCRdb to the late 2010s). In terms of the full investigation: Among the Susac syndrome patients who were sequenced, clinically active disease was present in roughly six and clinical remission was observed in roughly eight. At blood withdrawal, Susac syndrome patients were either therapy-naive, taking corticosteroids (in some cases with IVIg as well), or taking IVIg alone. Repertoire sequencing was used to test whether CD8+ T cell activation and differentiation in Susac syndrome was antigen driven. Broad study findings and their caveats: In patients with Susac syndrome, the CD4+ T cell repertoire showed no detectable clonal expansion. The number of individuals in the TCR sequencing and HLA analysis was recognized as being relatively small.

The CDR3 runs 15 residues from the cysteine to the phenylalanine. The read is trimmed to its CDR3 DNA, 45 bases read in frame from base 1. V is cut by 4 bases and J by 5 bases, and the space between the germline ends is 19 bases. The germline V gene encodes CDR1 SGHNT and CDR2 YYREEE (reference sequence). The V and J genes are TRBV5-4 and TRBJ2-7; the D gene is tentatively TRBD1 or TRBD2, each matching 7 bases. The sequenced sample consisted of CD4+ T cells from PBMCs. This receptor was identified in a human donor with Susac syndrome. The CDR3 has the sequence CASSPQGGAFDEQYF. The DNA sequence is given as TGTGCCAGCAGCCCTCAGGGGGGGGCGTTCGACGAGCAGTACTTC.